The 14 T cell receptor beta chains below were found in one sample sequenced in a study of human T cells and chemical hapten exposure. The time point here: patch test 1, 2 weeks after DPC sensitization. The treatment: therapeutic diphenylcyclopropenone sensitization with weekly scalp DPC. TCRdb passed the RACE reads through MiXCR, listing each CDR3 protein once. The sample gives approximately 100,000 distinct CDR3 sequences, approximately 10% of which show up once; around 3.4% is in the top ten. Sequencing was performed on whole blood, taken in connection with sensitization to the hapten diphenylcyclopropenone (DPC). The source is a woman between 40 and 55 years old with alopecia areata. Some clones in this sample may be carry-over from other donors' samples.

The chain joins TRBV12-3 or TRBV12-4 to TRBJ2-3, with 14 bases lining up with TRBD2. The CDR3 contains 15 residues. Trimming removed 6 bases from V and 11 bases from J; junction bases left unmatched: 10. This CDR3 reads CASSQGTSGGYMQYF. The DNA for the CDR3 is TGTGCCAGCAGCCAAGGGACTAGCGGGGGCTATATGCAGTATTTT.

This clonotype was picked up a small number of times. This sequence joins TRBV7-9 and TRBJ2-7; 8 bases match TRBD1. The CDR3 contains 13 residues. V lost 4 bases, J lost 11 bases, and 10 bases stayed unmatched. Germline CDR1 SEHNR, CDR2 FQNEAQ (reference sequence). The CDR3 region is CASSSTDRELEYF. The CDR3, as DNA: TGTGCCAGCAGCTCGACGGACAGGGAGTTAGAGTACTTC.

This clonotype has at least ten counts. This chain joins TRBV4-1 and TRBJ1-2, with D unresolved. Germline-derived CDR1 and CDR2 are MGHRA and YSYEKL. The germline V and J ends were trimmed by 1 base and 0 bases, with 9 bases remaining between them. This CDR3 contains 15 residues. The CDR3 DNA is TGCGCCAGCAGCCAAGTGGCCGCTACTAACTATGGCTACACCTTC. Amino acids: CASSQVAATNYGYTF.

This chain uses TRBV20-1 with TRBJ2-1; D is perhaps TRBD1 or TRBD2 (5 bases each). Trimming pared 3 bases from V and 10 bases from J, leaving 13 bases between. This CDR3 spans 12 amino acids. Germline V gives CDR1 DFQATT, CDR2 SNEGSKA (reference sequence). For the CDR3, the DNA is TGCAGTGCTAGGCACGGGGCAGGGGAGCAGTTCTTC. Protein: CSARHGAGEQFF.

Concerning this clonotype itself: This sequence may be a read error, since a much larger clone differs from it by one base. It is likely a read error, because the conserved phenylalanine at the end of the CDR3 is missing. CDR3 sequence: CASSPGLAGEQFI. The CDR3 DNA reads as TGTGCCAGCAGCCCGGGACTAGCGGGGGAGCAGTTCATC. V usage is TRBV7-2 and J usage is TRBJ2-1, with 13 bases fitting TRBD2. The CDR3 is 13 amino acids. Per germline, CDR1 SGHTA and CDR2 FQGNSA. The J segment lost 10 bases and the V segment lost 5 bases, leaving 2 bases of the junction unmatched.

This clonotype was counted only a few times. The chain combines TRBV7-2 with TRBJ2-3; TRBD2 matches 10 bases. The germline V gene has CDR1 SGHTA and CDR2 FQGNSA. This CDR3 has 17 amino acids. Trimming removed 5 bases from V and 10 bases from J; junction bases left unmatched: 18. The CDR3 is CASSTASGGRGGQSQYF. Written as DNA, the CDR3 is TGTGCCAGCAGCACCGCTAGCGGGGGCCGAGGGGGTCAATCGCAGTATTTT.

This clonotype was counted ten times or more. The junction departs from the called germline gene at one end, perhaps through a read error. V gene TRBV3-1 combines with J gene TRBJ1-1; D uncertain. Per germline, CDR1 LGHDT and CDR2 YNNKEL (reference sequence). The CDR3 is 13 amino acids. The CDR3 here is CASSPYTETEVFF. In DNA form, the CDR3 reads TGTGCCAGCAGCCCCTATACTGAGACTGAAGTTTTCTTT.

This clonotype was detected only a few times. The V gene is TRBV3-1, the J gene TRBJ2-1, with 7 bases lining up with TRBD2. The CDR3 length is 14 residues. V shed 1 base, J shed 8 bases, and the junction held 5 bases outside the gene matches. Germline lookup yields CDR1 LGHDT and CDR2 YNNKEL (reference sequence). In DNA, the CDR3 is TGTGCCAGCAGCCAAGTATTAGCGGGCTATGAGCAGTTCTTC. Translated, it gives CASSQVLAGYEQFF.

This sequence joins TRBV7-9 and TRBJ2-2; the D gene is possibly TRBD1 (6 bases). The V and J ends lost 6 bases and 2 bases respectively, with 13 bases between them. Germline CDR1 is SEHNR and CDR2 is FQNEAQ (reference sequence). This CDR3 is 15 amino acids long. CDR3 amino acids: CASSIARGNTGELFF. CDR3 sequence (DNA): TGTGCCAGCAGTATCGCCAGGGGTAACACCGGGGAGCTGTTTTTT.

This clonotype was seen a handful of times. The CDR3 spells CASSLRTALNTGELFF. The CDR3 nucleotides are TGTGCCAGCAGCTTACGGACGGCACTAAACACCGGGGAGCTGTTTTTT. V usage is TRBV7-8 and J usage is TRBJ2-2; D unclear. The V end was cut by 2 bases, the J end by 2 bases, with 12 bases between. Looked up from germline, CDR1 is SGHVS and CDR2 is FQNEAQ. This CDR3 region has 16 residues.

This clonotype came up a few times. Here the CDR3 DNA reads TGTGCCATCAGTGAGGCAGCGGGGGGACACAATGAGCAGTTCTTC. Its protein is CAISEAAGGHNEQFF. The rearrangement joins TRBV10-3 to TRBJ2-1; 9 positions match TRBD2. This CDR3 comprises 15 residues. After removal of 2 bases from V and 5 bases from J, the junction contained 4 bases not matched to a gene. The germline gives CDR1 ENHRY, CDR2 SYGVKD.

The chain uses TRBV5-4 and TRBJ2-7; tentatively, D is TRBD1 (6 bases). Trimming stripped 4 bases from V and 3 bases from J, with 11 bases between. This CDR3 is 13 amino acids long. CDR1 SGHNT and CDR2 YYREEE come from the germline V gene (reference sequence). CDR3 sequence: CASSAQGNYEQYF. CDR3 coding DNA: TGTGCCAGCAGCGCGCAGGGGAACTACGAGCAGTACTTC.

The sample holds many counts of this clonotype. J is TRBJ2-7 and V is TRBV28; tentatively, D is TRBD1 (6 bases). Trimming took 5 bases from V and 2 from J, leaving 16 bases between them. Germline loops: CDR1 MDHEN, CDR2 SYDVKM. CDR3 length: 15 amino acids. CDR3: CASSGAEQGAYEQYF. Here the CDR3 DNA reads TGTGCCAGCAGTGGGGCGGAACAGGGAGCCTACGAGCAGTACTTC.

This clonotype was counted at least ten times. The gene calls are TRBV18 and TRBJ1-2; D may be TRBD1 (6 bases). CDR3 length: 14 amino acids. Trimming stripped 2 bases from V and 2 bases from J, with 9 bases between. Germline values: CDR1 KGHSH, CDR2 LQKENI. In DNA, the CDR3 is TGTGCCAGCTCACCAGGGCAGGGGAACTATGGCTACACCTTC. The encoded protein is CASSPGQGNYGYTF.